Below, 25 T cell receptor beta chains from the same sample are listed, as sequenced in a study of T cell changes during pregnancy in multiple sclerosis (dated by TCRdb to the late 2010s). The library was built by means of the immunoSEQ multiplex PCR assay. In TCRdb, the immuneACCESS table is reduced to in-frame sequences with V and J assigned. These tables do not hold every clone; where another copy was compared, an unresolved V gene accounts for under half, and the others remain unexplained. For this sample there are more than 85,000 clones; about 93% appear just once. Approximately 1.3% of the sample goes to the ten largest clones. The sample was peripheral blood, taken in the third trimester of pregnancy. These receptor sequences come from a female donor in good health, enrolled as a control in a pregnancy study.

The chain links TRBV15 to TRBJ2-7; D is possibly TRBD1 (5 bases). CDR1 LNHNV and CDR2 YYDKDF come from the germline V gene (reference sequence). Trimming shortened V by 1 base and J by 3 bases, and 7 bases separated the two germline ends. CDR3 length: 13 residues. CDR3 sequence: CATSRGRDYEQYF. CDR3 nucleotides: TGTGCCACCAGCAGAGGCAGGGACTACGAGCAGTACTTC.

The rearrangement links TRBV19 to TRBJ2-1, with D tentatively TRBD2 (6 bases). This CDR3 spans 14 amino acids. V was pared by 9 bases and J by 6 bases, with 18 bases between. The germline gives CDR1 LNHDA, CDR2 SQIVND (reference sequence). Here the CDR3 DNA reads TGTGCCAGCCAAAGGAGGGCTGGCCCCAATGAGCAGTTCTTC. This encodes CASQRRAGPNEQFF.

The rearrangement links TRBV2 to TRBJ1-5, with 7 bases identical to TRBD1. With V trimmed by 6 bases and J by 2 bases, 4 bases remained unmatched. The CDR3 extends over 14 amino acids. CDR1 SNHLY and CDR2 FYNNEI come from the germline V gene. CDR3 bases: TGTGCCAGCAGCGCGGGGACAGGCAATCAGCCCCAGCATTTT. It yields the protein CASSAGTGNQPQHF.

This clone was detected only once. CDR3 bases: TGTGCCAGCAGCCCGAAGGGGCAGGGGAACTACGAGCAGTACTTC. Translating it yields CASSPKGQGNYEQYF. This chain uses TRBV7-9 with TRBJ2-7; D possibly corresponds to TRBD1 (6 bases). The V and J ends lost 5 bases and 3 bases respectively, with 17 bases between them. This CDR3 is built from 15 residues. Germline assignment: CDR1 SEHNR and CDR2 FQNEAQ (reference sequence).

The chain is built from TRBV9 and TRBJ2-2; D is uncertain. The CDR3 has 14 residues. Germline V gives CDR1 SGDLS, CDR2 YYNGEE. Trimming shortened V by 0 bases and J by 1 base, and 4 bases separated the two germline ends. The CDR3 loop is CASSVAMNTGELFF. The CDR3 coding sequence is TGTGCCAGCAGCGTAGCAATGAACACCGGGGAGCTGTTTTTT.

V gene TRBV4-2 combines with J gene TRBJ2-6; weak D call: TRBD1 (5 bases). This CDR3 has 22 residues. V was cut by 2 bases and J by 1 base, with 27 bases left in between. Looked up from germline, CDR1 is LGHNA and CDR2 is YNFKEQ. The chain's CDR3 is CASSQPLNAGHPLGSGANVLTF. In DNA, the CDR3 is TGTGCCAGCAGCCAACCACTGAACGCCGGACATCCATTGGGGTCTGGGGCCAACGTCCTGACTTTC.

This clone was observed a few times. The rearrangement joins TRBV5-4 to TRBJ2-2, with 8 bases matching TRBD1. Germline CDR1 reads SGHNT; CDR2 reads YYREEE (reference sequence). Trimming removed 4 bases from V and 3 bases from J; junction bases left unmatched: 2. This CDR3 has 14 residues. The CDR3 DNA follows: TGTGCCAGCAGCAAGGGACAGGACACCGGGGAGCTGTTTTTT. This sequence encodes CASSKGQDTGELFF.

The V gene is TRBV7-9, the J gene TRBJ2-7, with TRBD1 matching 11 bases. Per germline, CDR1 SEHNR and CDR2 FQNEAQ (reference sequence). V was clipped by 1 base and J by 4 bases; unmatched bases: 6. The CDR3 loop spans 16 amino acids. CDR3 sequence: CASSLGDRGSGYEQYF. For the CDR3, the DNA is TGTGCCAGCAGCTTAGGGGACAGGGGGTCGGGGTACGAGCAGTACTTC.

This rearrangement joins TRBV16 to TRBJ2-7; 11 bases are a match to TRBD2. CDR3 size: 14 residues. Germline assignment: CDR1 KGHSY and CDR2 FQNENV. The V gene end was trimmed by 3 bases and the J gene end by 6 bases; junction bases not matched to a gene: 4. The CDR3 protein is CASSHELAGVEQYF. The CDR3 DNA is TGTGCCAGCAGCCATGAACTAGCGGGAGTCGAGCAGTACTTC.

V usage is TRBV28 and J usage is TRBJ1-3, with 8 bases matching TRBD1. Germline-derived CDR1 and CDR2 are MDHEN and SYDVKM. There are 18 residues in the CDR3. V dropped 5 bases and J dropped 2; count of bases not matched to a gene: 14. CDR3 nucleotides: TGTGCCAGCAGTCCTGGGAGGACAGGGTCGGGAGCTGGAAACACCATATATTTT. Its protein product is CASSPGRTGSGAGNTIYF. The full variable domain, in which reference TRBV28 and TRBJ1-3 provide the parts outside the CDR3, is DVKVTQSSRYLVKRTGEKVFLECVQDMDHENMFWYRQDPGLGLRLIYFSYDVKMKEKGDIPEGYSVSREKKERFSLILESASTNQTSMYLCASSPGRTGSGAGNTIYFGEGSWLTVV.

Only one count was recorded for this clone. This chain joins TRBV27 and TRBJ2-1, with 8 bases fitting TRBD1. This CDR3 is 15 amino acids long. CDR1 and CDR2 from the germline V gene are MNHEY and SMNVEV (reference sequence). The V gene end was trimmed by 5 bases and the J gene end by 9 bases; junction bases not matched to a gene: 12. This chain's CDR3 is CASSNRQGLWGEQFF. In DNA form, the CDR3 reads TGTGCCAGCAGTAACCGACAGGGGCTTTGGGGTGAGCAGTTCTTC.

This clone has only a few counts. CDR3 sequence (DNA): TGTGCCAGCAGTGAGGGTGCGGGAGGGCCCTCGGGTGAGCAGTTCTTC. Amino acids: CASSEGAGGPSGEQFF. The chain recombines TRBV6-4 with TRBJ2-1; 9 bases line up with TRBD2. CDR1 MRHNA and CDR2 SNTAGT come from the germline V gene. V trimming: 3 bases; J trimming: 9 bases; junction bases outside the gene matches: 12. The CDR3 has 16 amino acids.

This sequence joins TRBV5-1 and TRBJ2-2; TRBD1 matches 7 bases. The junction had 6 bases not matched to a gene; V was cut back by 10 bases and J by 0 bases. Germline V gives CDR1 SGHRS, CDR2 YFSETQ. This CDR3 comprises 14 residues. In DNA form, the CDR3 reads TGCGCCTGTCAGGGGGACCCGAACACCGGGGAGCTGTTTTTT. This sequence encodes CACQGDPNTGELFF.

The chain combines TRBV6-4 with TRBJ2-3, with 9 bases identical to TRBD2. The J segment lost 4 bases and the V segment lost 0 bases, leaving 5 bases of the junction unmatched. This CDR3 region has 16 residues. Germline CDR1 MRHNA, CDR2 SNTAGT. Here the CDR3 reads CASSDSGGRGPDTQYF. The CDR3 coding sequence is TGTGCCAGCAGTGACTCGGGCGGGAGGGGACCAGATACGCAGTATTTT.

The gene calls are TRBV30 and TRBJ1-2; D ambiguous. V was pared by 0 bases and J by 4 bases, with 15 bases between. The V gene's germline CDR1 is GTSNPN and CDR2 SVGIG (reference sequence). This CDR3 is built from 15 residues. This chain's CDR3 is CAWSVSSGFIYGYTF. DNA for the CDR3: TGTGCCTGGAGTGTAAGTTCGGGTTTCATCTATGGCTACACCTTC. Full variable domain (outside the CDR3, taken from reference TRBV30 and TRBJ1-2): SQTIHQWPATLVQPVGSPLSLECTVEGTSNPNLYWYRQAAGRGLQLLFYSVGIGQISSEVPQNLSASRPQDRQFILSSKKLLLSDSGFYLCAWSVSSGFIYGYTFGSGTRLTVV.

The chain uses TRBV5-1 and TRBJ2-7; 9 nucleotides align to TRBD1. Germline CDR1 SGHRS, CDR2 YFSETQ. CDR3 size: 16 residues. V lost 3 bases and J lost 2; bases outside the gene matches: 9. CDR3 sequence (DNA): TGCGCCAGCAGCTCAGAACCGGGACAGGGTGCCTACGAGCAGTACTTC. The encoded protein is CASSSEPGQGAYEQYF. Together with reference TRBV5-1 and TRBJ2-7, the CDR3 gives the full variable domain: KAGVTQTPRYLIKTRGQQVTLSCSPISGHRSVSWYQQTPGQGLQFLFEYFSETQRNKGNFPGRFSGRQFSNSRSEMNVSTLELGDSALYLCASSSEPGQGAYEQYFGPGTRLTVT.

The chain links TRBV5-1 to TRBJ1-2; possible D gene TRBD1, 5 bases. This CDR3 has 13 residues. Trimming removed 4 bases at V and 7 bases at J, with 14 bases between. Germline values: CDR1 SGHRS, CDR2 YFSETQ. The CDR3, as DNA: TGCGCCAGCAGCCGGGGGGACGGCCGTGGCTACACCTTC. It encodes CASSRGDGRGYTF.

The rearrangement uses TRBV5-6 and TRBJ2-3, with D possibly matching TRBD1 (6 bases). Germline V gives CDR1 SGHDT, CDR2 YYEEEE. The CDR3 loop spans 14 amino acids. V was pared by 9 bases and J by 1 base, with 15 bases between. The DNA for the CDR3 is TGTGCCACTAACAGGGCCCTGGGCACAGATACGCAGTATTTT. Its translation: CATNRALGTDTQYF.

The chain carries TRBV19 and TRBJ1-4; D not certain. The CDR3 covers 12 residues. V lost 5 bases and J 6 bases, leaving 7 bases between the germline ends. Germline assignment: CDR1 LNHDA and CDR2 SQIVND (reference sequence). DNA for the CDR3: TGTGCCAGTAGTCTGCGGGATGAAAAACTGTTTTTT. Translating it yields CASSLRDEKLFF.

This chain connects TRBV29-1 to TRBJ2-7, with 8 bases lining up with TRBD1. Looked up from germline, CDR1 is SQVTM and CDR2 is ANQGSEA. The CDR3 contains 13 residues. V lost 5 bases and J lost 5; bases outside the gene matches: 8. CDR3 in DNA: TGCAGCGTTCTGGGGCAGGGGGCCGACGAGCAGTACTTC. Amino acids: CSVLGQGADEQYF.

CDR3 DNA: TGCAGCGTTGGAAAGGGAGAAACTGAAGCTTTCTTT. Protein: CSVGKGETEAFF. The genes are TRBV29-1 and TRBJ1-1, with unresolved D. Trimming left V 4 bases short and J 5 bases short, with 11 bases between. Germline-derived CDR1 and CDR2 are SQVTM and ANQGSEA. The CDR3 consists of 12 residues.

This clone appeared a single time. The chain is built from TRBV4-1 and TRBJ2-1; 7 bases are a match to TRBD2. The CDR3 is 17 residues long. CDR1 MGHRA and CDR2 YSYEKL come from the germline V gene. After removal of 5 bases from V and 8 bases from J, the junction contained 18 bases not matched to a gene. The CDR3 DNA reads as TGCGCCAGCAGCACATTTGAGGTAGCGGGTCGGTACGATGAGCAGTTCTTC. It yields the protein CASSTFEVAGRYDEQFF.

This rearrangement joins TRBV15 to TRBJ1-1; D call uncertain. In germline, CDR1 is LNHNV, CDR2 YYDKDF (reference sequence). V dropped 0 bases and J dropped 0 bases, with 11 bases sitting between them. The CDR3 runs 16 residues. The CDR3 is CATSRDGRILNTEAFF. CDR3 nucleotides: TGTGCCACCAGCAGAGATGGCCGAATTCTGAACACTGAAGCTTTCTTT.

The chain couples TRBV7-8 to TRBJ2-6, with 8 bases matching TRBD2. Germline trimming cut 5 bases from V and 0 bases from J; bases unmatched to any gene: 9. CDR1 is SGHVS and CDR2 is FQNEAQ in the germline V gene. There are 18 residues in the CDR3. The CDR3 sequence is CASSPGGDAYSGANVLTF. The CDR3, as DNA: TGTGCCAGCAGCCCGGGAGGGGATGCCTACTCTGGGGCCAACGTCCTGACTTTC. Full variable domain (remainder filled in from reference TRBV7-8 and TRBJ2-6): GAGVSQSPRYKVAKRGQDVALRCDPISGHVSLFWYQQALGQGPEFLTYFQNEAQLDKSGLPSDRFFAERPEGSVSTLKIQRTQQEDSAVYLCASSPGGDAYSGANVLTFGAGSRLTVL.

The chain couples TRBV5-1 to TRBJ1-1; D gene uncertain. The CDR3 loop spans 14 amino acids. V was cut by 0 bases and J by 0 bases, with 6 bases left in between. Per germline, CDR1 SGHRS and CDR2 YFSETQ. The CDR3 protein is CASSLAPMNTEAFF. The CDR3, as DNA: TGCGCCAGCAGCTTGGCCCCAATGAACACTGAAGCTTTCTTT. Combining the CDR3 with reference TRBV5-1 and TRBJ1-1 gives the whole variable domain KAGVTQTPRYLIKTRGQQVTLSCSPISGHRSVSWYQQTPGQGLQFLFEYFSETQRNKGNFPGRFSGRQFSNSRSEMNVSTLELGDSALYLCASSLAPMNTEAFFGQGTRLTVV.